This T cell receptor (beta chain) was found in a study of blood T cells in healthy people across ages. General study points: Across the age range, TCR beta diversity per million T cells fell in a roughly linear way. The authors considered diversity estimates from one million T cells to be underestimates.

With respect to this clonotype: Antigen specificity is unknown.

Combining a sample-barcoded 5' primer with a J-beta primer mix, a second PCR ran for 7 to 11 cycles. TCRdb used MiXCR to reprocess the 5' RACE reads, holding one entry per CDR3 protein. The sample records around 1.1 million distinct CDR3 sequences, roughly two fifths being singletons. Per the germline V gene, CDR1 is DFQATT and CDR2 is SNEGSKA (reference sequence). This CDR3 has 13 residues. V was trimmed by 4 bases and J by 7 bases, leaving 14 bases between them. In terms of origin and age, donors were healthy Caucasian individuals from Russia aged about 6 to 90. The receptor's source is a man in his late teens or twenties in good health. The sample taken for sequencing was blood. This chain links TRBV20-1 with TRBJ2-1; D perhaps matches TRBD1 (5 bases). The CDR3 nucleotides read TGCAGTGCTATGGGGCCTAGTCTGAATGAGCAGTTCTTC. Translation gives CSAMGPSLNEQFF.